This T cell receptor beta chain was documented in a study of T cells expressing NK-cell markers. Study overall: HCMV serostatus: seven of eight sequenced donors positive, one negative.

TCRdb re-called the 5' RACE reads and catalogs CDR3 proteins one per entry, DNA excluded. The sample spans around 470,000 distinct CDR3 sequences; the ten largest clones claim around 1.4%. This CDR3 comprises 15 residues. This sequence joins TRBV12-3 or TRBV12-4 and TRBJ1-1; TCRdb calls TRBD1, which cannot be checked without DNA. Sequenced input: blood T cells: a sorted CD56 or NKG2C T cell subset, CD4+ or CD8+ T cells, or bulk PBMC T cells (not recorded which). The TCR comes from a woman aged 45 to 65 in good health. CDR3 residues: CASSRGIGFYTEAFF.